Each of the 21 T cell receptor beta chains below was sequenced from the same sample in a study of blood T cell repertoires in COVID-19. Using immunoSEQ multiplex PCR, the repertoire was profiled, and TCRdb retains in-frame clones only, with some absent. The sample records 120,000 or so clones, more than 75% being singletons. The sample was peripheral blood. The receptor source for this set is a human donor in a cohort sampled during active COVID-19.

This clone was seen only a few times. The chain joins TRBV18 to TRBJ1-6, with no clear D. The germline V and J ends were trimmed by 0 bases and 2 bases, with 8 bases remaining between them. CDR1 is KGHSH, CDR2 LQKENI, per germline. CDR3 size: 16 residues. CDR3 DNA: TGTGCCAGCTCACCACCGGAGTCCACCTATAATTCACCCCTCCACTTT. Protein product: CASSPPESTYNSPLHF.

This chain links TRBV5-1 with TRBJ2-6, with D possibly TRBD1 on 5 matching bases. The germline V and J ends were trimmed by 4 bases and 4 bases, with 12 bases remaining between them. This CDR3 is 15 amino acids long. CDR1 is SGHRS and CDR2 is YFSETQ in the germline V gene. The CDR3 DNA is TGCGCCAGCAGCCTGACAGTCGCAGGGGCCAACGTCCTGACTTTC. Translating it yields CASSLTVAGANVLTF.

The CDR3 spells CASSLRSVTDYGYTF. The CDR3 bases are TGTGCCAGCAGCTTAAGGAGCGTGACTGACTATGGCTACACCTTC. The chain links TRBV7-2 to TRBJ1-2; D gene unclear. The ends were cut back, 2 bases at V and 3 bases at J, with 13 bases in the middle. This CDR3 is built from 15 residues. CDR1 SGHTA and CDR2 FQGNSA come from the germline V gene.

The chain recombines TRBV21-1 with TRBJ2-7; the D call of TRBD2 is as the table states it, not checked on the DNA. TRBV21-1 is an annotated pseudogene. The CDR3 consists of 16 residues. CDR3 loop: CASSKVPGRSSYEQYF. CDR3 coding DNA: TGTGCCAGCAGCAAAGTCCCAGGGAGGAGCTCCTACGAGCAGTACTTC.

The chain joins TRBV25-1 to TRBJ2-1; D may be TRBD1 (5 bases). V gave up 5 bases and J gave up 2 bases, with 13 bases separating them. This CDR3 has 15 residues. CDR1 and CDR2 from the germline V gene are MGHDK and SYGVNS. The DNA of the CDR3 is TGTGCCAGCAGTTCTCGTGGACAAACCTACAATGAGCAGTTCTTC. Encoded protein: CASSSRGQTYNEQFF.

This clone was counted a few times. The chain couples TRBV9 to TRBJ1-2; 9 bases are shared with TRBD1. V was pared by 4 bases and J by 0 bases, with 4 bases of the junction left unmatched. The CDR3 is 15 amino acids. Germline V gene lookup returns CDR1 SGDLS and CDR2 YYNGEE. CDR3 loop: CASSKGQGANYGYTF. The CDR3 coding sequence is TGTGCCAGCAGCAAGGGACAGGGAGCTAACTATGGCTACACCTTC.

The chain recombines TRBV2 with TRBJ2-7, with TRBD1 as a possible D gene (7 bases). The CDR3 consists of 16 residues. The V gene lost 7 bases and the J gene lost 1 base, with 20 bases spanning the gap. Germline CDR1 SNHLY, CDR2 FYNNEI. Here the CDR3 reads CASIPAGGPASYEQYF. CDR3 sequence (DNA): TGTGCCAGCATCCCGGCAGGGGGGCCCGCTTCCTACGAGCAGTACTTC.

The chain couples TRBV2 to TRBJ2-2, with 8 bases identical to TRBD1. The CDR3 totals 14 residues. V dropped 6 bases and J dropped 4; count of bases not matched to a gene: 4. Germline CDR1 is SNHLY and CDR2 is FYNNEI. CDR3 sequence reads: CASRDRVGTGELFF. Here the CDR3 DNA reads TGTGCCAGCAGGGACAGGGTCGGCACCGGGGAGCTGTTTTTT. The complete variable domain, with remaining parts taken from reference TRBV2 and TRBJ2-2, reads EPEVTQTPSHQVTQMGQEVILRCVPISNHLYFYWYRQILGQKVEFLVSFYNNEISEKSEIFDDQFSVERPDGSNFTLKIRSTKLEDSAMYFCASRDRVGTGELFFGEGSRLTVL.

J is TRBJ2-1 and V is TRBV3-1 (or the pseudogene TRBV3-2), with 10 bases fitting TRBD2. Germline V lookup: CDR1 LGHDT, CDR2 YNNKEL (reference sequence). The CDR3 has 17 residues. Trimming at V came to 0 bases and at J to 9 bases, leaving 11 bases not matched to a gene. DNA for the CDR3: TGTGCCAGCAGCCAAGATGGAGCGGGAGGGAGTTGGCTTGAGCAGTTCTTC. This gives the protein CASSQDGAGGSWLEQFF.

The chain uses TRBV25-1 and TRBJ2-3; TRBD2 matches at 7 bases. In germline, CDR1 is MGHDK, CDR2 SYGVNS. CDR3 length equals 16 residues. With 1 base clipped from V and 6 bases from J, the junction kept 10 bases outside the gene matches. The CDR3 coding sequence is TGTGCCAGCAGTGAATTCAGCGGGAAAGTTGGCGATACGCAGTATTTT. It is translated as CASSEFSGKVGDTQYF.

This sequence joins TRBV28 and TRBJ2-4; tentative D call: TRBD1 (5 bases). V was cut by 7 bases and J by 7 bases, with 11 bases left in between. Germline CDR1 and CDR2: MDHEN and SYDVKM. This CDR3 is 12 amino acids long. CDR3 DNA: TGTGCCAGCAAAGGACAAGCGAACATTCAGTACTTC. Translating gives CASKGQANIQYF.

The chain combines TRBV6-5 with TRBJ2-7; D is undetermined. The CDR3 consists of 11 residues. Trimming cost V 10 bases and J 3 bases, with 10 bases left between them. Germline CDR1 reads MNHEY; CDR2 reads SVGAGI. The CDR3 sequence is CATSGGYEQYF. CDR3 DNA sequence: TGTGCCACCTCGGGTGGCTACGAGCAGTACTTC.

The V gene is TRBV12-3 or TRBV12-4, the J gene TRBJ2-7; 9 nucleotides match TRBD2. The CDR3 spans 13 residues. With 7 bases clipped from V and 2 bases from J, the junction kept 3 bases outside the gene matches. The CDR3 DNA reads TGTGCCAGCACTGTAGCGGGAGCCTACGAGCAGTACTTC. Protein sequence: CASTVAGAYEQYF.

The chain links TRBV9 to TRBJ2-7; 7 nucleotides align to TRBD1. The CDR3 consists of 15 residues. V shed 4 bases, J shed 0 bases, and the junction held 7 bases outside the gene matches. Germline CDR1 is SGDLS and CDR2 is YYNGEE. The CDR3, as DNA: TGTGCCAGCAGCAAGACCGACAGGGACTCCTACGAGCAGTACTTC. The encoded protein is CASSKTDRDSYEQYF.

This chain uses TRBV7-6 with TRBJ2-7, with D possibly being TRBD1 (6 bases). The CDR3 runs 15 residues. The V end was cut by 5 bases, the J end by 5 bases, with 19 bases between. Germline CDR1 reads SGHVS; CDR2 reads FNYEAQ. CDR3 bases: TGTGCCAGCAGCCCGACAGGAAATAGAGGGAACGAGCAGTACTTC. It translates to CASSPTGNRGNEQYF.

The V gene is TRBV19, the J gene TRBJ1-2; no firm D call. Germline loops: CDR1 LNHDA, CDR2 SQIVND (reference sequence). This CDR3 contains 12 residues. Trimming cost V 8 bases and J 4 bases, with 11 bases left between them. The CDR3 nucleotides are TGTGCCAGTGGACTTTGGGGCTATGGCTACACCTTC. This translates into CASGLWGYGYTF.

The chain is built from TRBV7-9 and TRBJ2-3; D unclear. CDR3 size: 12 residues. Germline V gene lookup returns CDR1 SEHNR and CDR2 FQNEAQ (reference sequence). With 3 bases removed from V and 2 bases from J, the gap between germline ends came to 3 bases. CDR3 region: CASSFYTDTQYF. For the CDR3, the DNA is TGTGCCAGCAGCTTTTACACAGATACGCAGTATTTT.

The chain carries TRBV6-7 and TRBJ1-5, with D unclear. TRBV6-7 is given ORF status, its function remaining uncertain. V lost 2 bases to trimming and J lost 0 bases, with 17 bases between them. The length of the CDR3 is 18 residues. This chain's CDR3 is CASSYTPRRSNSNQPQHF. For the CDR3, the DNA is TGTGCCAGCAGTTACACCCCTAGGAGGAGTAATAGCAATCAGCCCCAGCATTTT.

The rearrangement joins TRBV6-6 to TRBJ2-5, with TRBD2 matching 11 bases. The CDR3 covers 15 residues. V lost 0 bases and J lost 7; bases outside the gene matches: 4. Germline-derived CDR1 and CDR2 are MNHNY and SVGAGI (reference sequence). The CDR3 DNA sequence: TGTGCCAGCAGTTACTCTAGCGGGAGGGAAGGGACCCAGTACTTC. It codes for CASSYSSGREGTQYF.

The chain joins TRBV19 to TRBJ1-1, with 9 bases identical to TRBD1. After removal of 9 bases from V and 4 bases from J, the junction contained 15 bases not matched to a gene. This CDR3 has 16 residues. Germline loops: CDR1 LNHDA, CDR2 SQIVND (reference sequence). The chain's CDR3 is CASRTGARLESTEAFF. CDR3 in DNA: TGTGCCAGCCGGACAGGGGCCCGCCTGGAGAGCACTGAAGCTTTCTTT.

The chain joins TRBV19 to TRBJ1-1; 7 bases map to TRBD1. This CDR3 comprises 15 residues. Germline V gene data show CDR1 as LNHDA and CDR2 as SQIVND (reference sequence). The trim removed 8 bases at V and 1 base at J, leaving 10 bases unmatched. This chain's CDR3 is CASGPGDRENTEAFF. DNA for the CDR3: TGTGCCAGTGGACCTGGGGACAGAGAGAACACTGAAGCTTTCTTT.